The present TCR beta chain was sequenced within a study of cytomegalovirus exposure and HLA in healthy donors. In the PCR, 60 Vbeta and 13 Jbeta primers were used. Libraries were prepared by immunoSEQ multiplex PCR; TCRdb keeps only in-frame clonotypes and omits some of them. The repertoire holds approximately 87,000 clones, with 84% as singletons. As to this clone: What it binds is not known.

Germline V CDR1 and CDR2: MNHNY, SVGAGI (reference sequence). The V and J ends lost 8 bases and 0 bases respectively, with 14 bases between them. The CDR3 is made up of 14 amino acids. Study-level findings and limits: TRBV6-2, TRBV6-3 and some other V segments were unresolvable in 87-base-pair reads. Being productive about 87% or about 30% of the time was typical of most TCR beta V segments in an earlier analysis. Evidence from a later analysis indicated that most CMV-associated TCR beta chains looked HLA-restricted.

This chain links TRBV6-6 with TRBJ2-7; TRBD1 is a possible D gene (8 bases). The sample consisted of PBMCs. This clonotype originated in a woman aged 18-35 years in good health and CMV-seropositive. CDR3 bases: TGTGCCAGCGGGGGGGACAGGAGCTCCTACGAGCAGTACTTC. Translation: CASGGDRSSYEQYF.